The clone carrying this T cell receptor (beta chain) was recorded at least ten times. Its antigen is still unknown. MiXCR was run by TCRdb on the 5' RACE reads, yielding one entry per CDR3 protein. The data show around 23,000 distinct CDR3 sequences, around 6% seen once. The data originate from a study of spatial heterogeneity in lung cancer. Study overall: More beta-chain than alpha-chain sequences were consistently detected. Study-wide results and caveats: Tumor mutation counts were tracked by expanded intratumoral alpha and beta TCR counts.

The time point denotes: sample taken at primary tumor resection. Frozen PBMC, nontumor lung or tumor provided whole RNA, which was sequenced unsorted. V lost 7 bases, J lost 4 bases, and 16 bases lay in between. The CDR3 consists of 14 residues. Germline CDR1 is MNHNS and CDR2 is SASEGT. The sequencing here drew on lung tumor tissue, taken at surgery. The chain uses TRBV6-1 and TRBJ1-2; maybe TRBD1 (6 bases). This sequence originates from a male donor with early-stage non-small cell lung cancer. The CDR3 here is CASISDSYPYGYTF. DNA of the CDR3: TGTGCCAGCATCTCGGACAGCTACCCCTATGGCTACACCTTC.